This T cell receptor beta chain was sequenced during a study of CD8 T cells in Susac syndrome. Study-level results: An acknowledgment was made by the study that its TCR sequencing and HLA analysis involved relatively few individuals.

TCR beta sequencing was performed on blood CD8+ and CD4+ T cells. TEMRA cells were FACS-enriched, and CD8+ and CD4+ T cells were isolated negatively. The V end lost 0 bases, the J end lost 1 base, and 13 bases lay between the germline ends. Germline CDR1 reads MNHEY; CDR2 reads SMNVEV (reference sequence). There are 18 residues in the CDR3. Turning to this clonotype: Its antigen is undetermined.

When the RNA was reverse transcribed, random hexamers were used with an input of roughly 0.5 to 1 ug. The amplification used immunoSEQ multiplex PCR on TCR beta CDR3; it spanned 54 Vbeta and 13 Jbeta. TCRdb ran MiXCR on the immunoSEQ multiplex PCR reads and lists one entry per CDR3 protein. This sample has about 440,000 distinct CDR3 sequences, with approximately 85% found just once. The receptor was isolated from a human donor with multiple sclerosis. The chain carries TRBV27 and TRBJ2-6; D is perhaps TRBD1 (5 bases). The sample comprised CD8+ T cells from PBMCs. The CDR3 region is CASSLSGQGPSGANVLTF. The CDR3 DNA follows: TGTGCCAGCAGTTTATCCGGGCAGGGCCCTTCTGGGGCCAACGTCCTGACTTTC.